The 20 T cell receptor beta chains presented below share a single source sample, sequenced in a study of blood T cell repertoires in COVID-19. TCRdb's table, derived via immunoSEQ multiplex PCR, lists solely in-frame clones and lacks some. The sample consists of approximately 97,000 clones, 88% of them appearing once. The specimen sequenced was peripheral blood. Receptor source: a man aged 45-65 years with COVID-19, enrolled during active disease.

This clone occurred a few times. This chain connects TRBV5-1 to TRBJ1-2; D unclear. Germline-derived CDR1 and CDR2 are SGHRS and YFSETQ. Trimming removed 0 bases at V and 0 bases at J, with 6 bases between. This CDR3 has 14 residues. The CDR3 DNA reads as TGCGCCAGCAGCTTGGAATCAACTAACTATGGCTACACCTTC. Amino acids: CASSLESTNYGYTF. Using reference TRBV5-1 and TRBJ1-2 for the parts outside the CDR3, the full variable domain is KAGVTQTPRYLIKTRGQQVTLSCSPISGHRSVSWYQQTPGQGLQFLFEYFSETQRNKGNFPGRFSGRQFSNSRSEMNVSTLELGDSALYLCASSLESTNYGYTFGSGTRLTVV.

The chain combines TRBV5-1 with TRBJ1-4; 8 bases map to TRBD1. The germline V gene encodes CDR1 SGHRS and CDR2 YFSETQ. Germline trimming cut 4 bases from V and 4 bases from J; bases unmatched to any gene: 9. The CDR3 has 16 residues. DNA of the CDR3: TGCGCCAGCAGCCGGGACAGGACACGGGATAATGAAAAACTGTTTTTT. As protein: CASSRDRTRDNEKLFF.

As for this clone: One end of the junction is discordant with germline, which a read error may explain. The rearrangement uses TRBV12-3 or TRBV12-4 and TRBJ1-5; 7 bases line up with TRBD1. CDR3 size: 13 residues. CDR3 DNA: TGTGTCAGCAGTTTAGACAGGGATCAGCCCCAGCATTTT. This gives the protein CVSSLDRDQPQHF.

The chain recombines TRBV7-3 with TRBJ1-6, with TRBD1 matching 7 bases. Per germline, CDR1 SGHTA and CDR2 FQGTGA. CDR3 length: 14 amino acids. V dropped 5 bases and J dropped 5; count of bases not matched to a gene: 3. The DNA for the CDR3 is TGTGCCAGCAGCCTCGGGACAGATAATTCACCCCTCCACTTT. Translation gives CASSLGTDNSPLHF.

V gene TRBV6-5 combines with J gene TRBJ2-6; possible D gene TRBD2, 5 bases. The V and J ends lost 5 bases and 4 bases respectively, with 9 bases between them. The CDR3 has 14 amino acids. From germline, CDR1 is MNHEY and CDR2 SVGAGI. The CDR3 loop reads CASSRTLGANVLTF. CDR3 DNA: TGTGCCAGCAGTCGGACTTTAGGGGCCAACGTCCTGACTTTC.

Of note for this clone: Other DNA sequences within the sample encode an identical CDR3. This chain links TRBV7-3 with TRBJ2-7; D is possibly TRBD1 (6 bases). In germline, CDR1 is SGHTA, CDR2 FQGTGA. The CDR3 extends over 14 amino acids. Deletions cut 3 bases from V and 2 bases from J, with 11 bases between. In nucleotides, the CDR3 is TGTGCCAGCAGCTTGGCAGGGGATCCCTACGAGCAGTACTTC. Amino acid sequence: CASSLAGDPYEQYF.

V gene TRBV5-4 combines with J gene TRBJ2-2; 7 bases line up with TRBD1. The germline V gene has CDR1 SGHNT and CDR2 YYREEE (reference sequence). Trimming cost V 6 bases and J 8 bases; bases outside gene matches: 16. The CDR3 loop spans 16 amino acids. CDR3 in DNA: TGTGCCAGCACCTTTGACAGGGCGGCCCCCCGTGGGGAGCTGTTTTTT. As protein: CASTFDRAAPRGELFF.

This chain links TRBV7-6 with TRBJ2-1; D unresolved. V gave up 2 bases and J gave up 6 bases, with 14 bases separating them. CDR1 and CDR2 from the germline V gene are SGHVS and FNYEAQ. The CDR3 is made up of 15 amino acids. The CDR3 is CASSLSPSRGNEQFF. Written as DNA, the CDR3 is TGTGCCAGCAGCTTATCCCCTTCGCGAGGCAATGAGCAGTTCTTC.

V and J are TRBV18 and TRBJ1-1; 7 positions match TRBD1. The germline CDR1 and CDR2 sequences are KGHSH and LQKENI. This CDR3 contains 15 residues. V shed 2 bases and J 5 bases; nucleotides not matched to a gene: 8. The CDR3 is CASSPYPARGTEAFF. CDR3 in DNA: TGTGCCAGCTCACCATACCCAGCCAGGGGGACTGAAGCTTTCTTT. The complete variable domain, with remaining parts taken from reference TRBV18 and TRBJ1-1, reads NAGVMQNPRHLVRRRGQEARLRCSPMKGHSHVYWYRQLPEEGLKFMVYLQKENIIDESGMPKERFSAEFPKEGPSILRIQQVVRGDSAAYFCASSPYPARGTEAFFGQGTRLTVV.

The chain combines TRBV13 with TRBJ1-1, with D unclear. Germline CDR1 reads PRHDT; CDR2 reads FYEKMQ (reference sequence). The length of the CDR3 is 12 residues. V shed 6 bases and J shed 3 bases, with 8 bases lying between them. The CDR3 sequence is CASSNRDTEAFF. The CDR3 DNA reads TGTGCCAGCAGTAATCGGGACACTGAAGCTTTCTTT.

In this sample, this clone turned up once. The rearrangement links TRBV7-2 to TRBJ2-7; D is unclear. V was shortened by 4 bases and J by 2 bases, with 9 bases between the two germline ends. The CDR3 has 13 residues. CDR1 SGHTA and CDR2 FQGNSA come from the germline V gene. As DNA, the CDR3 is TGTGCCAGCAGCTCCCAGATAACCTACGAGCAGTACTTC. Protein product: CASSSQITYEQYF. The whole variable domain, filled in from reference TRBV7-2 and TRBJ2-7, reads GAGVSQSPSNKVTEKGKDVELRCDPISGHTALYWYRQSLGQGLEFLIYFQGNSAPDKSGLPSDRFSAERTGGSVSTLTIQRTQQEDSAVYLCASSSQITYEQYFGPGTRLTVT.

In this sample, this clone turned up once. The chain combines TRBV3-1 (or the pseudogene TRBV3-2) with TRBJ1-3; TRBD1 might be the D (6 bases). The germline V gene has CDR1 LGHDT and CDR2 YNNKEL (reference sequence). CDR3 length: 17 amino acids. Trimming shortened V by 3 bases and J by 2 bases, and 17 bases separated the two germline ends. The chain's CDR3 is CASSHSGRRTAGNTIYF. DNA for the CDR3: TGTGCCAGCAGCCATAGTGGACGGCGGACAGCTGGAAACACCATATATTTT.

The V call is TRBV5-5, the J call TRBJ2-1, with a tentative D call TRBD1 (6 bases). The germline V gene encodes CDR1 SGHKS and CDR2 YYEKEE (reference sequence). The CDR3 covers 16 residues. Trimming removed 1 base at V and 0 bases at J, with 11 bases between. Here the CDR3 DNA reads TGTGCCAGCAGCTTGACAGGGTCCCGCTCCTACAATGAGCAGTTCTTC. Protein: CASSLTGSRSYNEQFF.

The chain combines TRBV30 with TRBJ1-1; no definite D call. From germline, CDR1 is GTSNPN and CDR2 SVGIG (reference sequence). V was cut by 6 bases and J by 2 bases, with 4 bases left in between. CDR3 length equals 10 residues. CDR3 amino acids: CACINTEAFF. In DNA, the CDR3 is TGTGCCTGTATTAACACTGAAGCTTTCTTT.

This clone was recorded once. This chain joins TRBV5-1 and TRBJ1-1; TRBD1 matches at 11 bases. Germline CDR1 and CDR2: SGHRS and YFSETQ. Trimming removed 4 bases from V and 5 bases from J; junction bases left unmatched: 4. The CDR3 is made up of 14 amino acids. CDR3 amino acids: CASSQGTGGTEAFF. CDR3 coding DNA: TGCGCCAGCAGCCAAGGGACAGGGGGGACTGAAGCTTTCTTT.

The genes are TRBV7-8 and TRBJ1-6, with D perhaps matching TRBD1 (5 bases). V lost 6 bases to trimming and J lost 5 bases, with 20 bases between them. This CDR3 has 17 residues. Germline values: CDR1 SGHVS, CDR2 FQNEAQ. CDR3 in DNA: TGTGCCAGCAGTTTTCTCAGGGTGGGGGGTCATAATTCACCCCTCCACTTT. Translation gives CASSFLRVGGHNSPLHF.

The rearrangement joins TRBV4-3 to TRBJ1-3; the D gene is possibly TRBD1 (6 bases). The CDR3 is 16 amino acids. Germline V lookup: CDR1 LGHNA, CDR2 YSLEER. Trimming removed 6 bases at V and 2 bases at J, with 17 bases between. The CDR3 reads CASRGEYRVPGNTIYF. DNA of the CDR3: TGCGCCAGCAGGGGCGAGTACAGGGTACCTGGAAACACCATATATTTT.

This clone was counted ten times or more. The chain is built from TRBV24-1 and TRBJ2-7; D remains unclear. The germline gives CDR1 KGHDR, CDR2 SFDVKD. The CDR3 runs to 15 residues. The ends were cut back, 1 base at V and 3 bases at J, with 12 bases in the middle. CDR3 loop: CATSDLTQVRYEQYF. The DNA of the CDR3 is TGTGCCACCAGTGATTTAACCCAGGTGCGCTACGAGCAGTACTTC.

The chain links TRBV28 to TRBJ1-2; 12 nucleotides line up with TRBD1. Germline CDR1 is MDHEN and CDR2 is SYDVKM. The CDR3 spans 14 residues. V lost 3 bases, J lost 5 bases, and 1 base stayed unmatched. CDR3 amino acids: CASSLGQGAYGYTF. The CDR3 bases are TGTGCCAGCAGTTTGGGACAGGGGGCGTATGGCTACACCTTC.

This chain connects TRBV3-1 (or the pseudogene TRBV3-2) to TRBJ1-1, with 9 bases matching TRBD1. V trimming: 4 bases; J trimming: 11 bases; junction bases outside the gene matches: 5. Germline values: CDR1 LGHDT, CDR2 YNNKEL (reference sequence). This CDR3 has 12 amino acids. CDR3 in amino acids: CASSPQGQGAFF. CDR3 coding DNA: TGTGCCAGCAGCCCCCAGGGACAGGGTGCTTTCTTT.